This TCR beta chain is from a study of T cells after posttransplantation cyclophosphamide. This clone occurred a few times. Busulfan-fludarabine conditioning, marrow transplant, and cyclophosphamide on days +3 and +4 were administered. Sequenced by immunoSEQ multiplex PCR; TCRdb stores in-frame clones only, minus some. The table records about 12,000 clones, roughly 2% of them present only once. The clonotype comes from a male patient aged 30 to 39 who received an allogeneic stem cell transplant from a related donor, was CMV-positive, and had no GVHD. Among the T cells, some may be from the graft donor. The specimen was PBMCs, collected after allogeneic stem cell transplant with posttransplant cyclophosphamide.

DNA of the CDR3: TGTGCCAGCAGCTTTCCGGGACTGACCGGCCCCCCCACTAGCACAGATACGCAGTATTTT. Protein product: CASSFPGLTGPPTSTDTQYF. The chain employs TRBV7-8 and TRBJ2-3; D is perhaps TRBD2 (6 bases). This CDR3 has 20 amino acids. V gave up 3 bases and J gave up 0 bases, with 25 bases separating them. Germline V CDR1 and CDR2: SGHVS, FQNEAQ.